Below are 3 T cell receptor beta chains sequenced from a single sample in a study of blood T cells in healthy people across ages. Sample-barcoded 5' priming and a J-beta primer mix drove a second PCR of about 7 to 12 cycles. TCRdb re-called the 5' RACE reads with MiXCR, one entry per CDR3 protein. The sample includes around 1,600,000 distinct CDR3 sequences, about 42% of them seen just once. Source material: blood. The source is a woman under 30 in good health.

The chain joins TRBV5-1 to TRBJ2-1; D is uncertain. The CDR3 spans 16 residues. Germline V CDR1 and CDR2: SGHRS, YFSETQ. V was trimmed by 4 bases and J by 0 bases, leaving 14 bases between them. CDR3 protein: CASSEVASSSYNEQFF. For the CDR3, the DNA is TGCGCCAGCAGCGAGGTAGCTTCGAGCTCCTACAATGAGCAGTTCTTC.

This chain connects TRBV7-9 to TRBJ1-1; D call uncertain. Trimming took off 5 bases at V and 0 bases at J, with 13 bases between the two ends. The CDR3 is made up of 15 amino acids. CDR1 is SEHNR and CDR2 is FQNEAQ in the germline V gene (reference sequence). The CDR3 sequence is CASSGGGIMNTEAFF. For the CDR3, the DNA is TGTGCCAGCAGCGGTGGCGGGATCATGAACACTGAAGCTTTCTTT. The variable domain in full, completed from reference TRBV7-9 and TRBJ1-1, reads DTGVSQNPRHKITKRGQNVTFRCDPISEHNRLYWYRQTLGQGPEFLTYFQNEAQLEKSRLLSDRFSAERPKGSFSTLEIQRTEQGDSAMYLCASSGGGIMNTEAFFGQGTRLTVV.

The CDR3 bases are TGTGCCAGCTCACCCAGGGGGGTCCAATCCTACGAGCAGTACTTC. This encodes CASSPRGVQSYEQYF. The V call is TRBV18, the J call TRBJ2-7; maybe TRBD1 (7 bases). V gave up 3 bases and J gave up 1 base, with 13 bases separating them. Germline CDR1 and CDR2: KGHSH and LQKENI. The CDR3 is 15 residues long.